This T cell receptor (beta chain) was found in a study of T cells in narcolepsy. The CDR3 consists of 12 residues. Germline V CDR1 and CDR2: ENHRY, SYGVKD. Trimming removed 5 bases from V and 5 bases from J, with 9 bases in between. Sequencing was performed with immunoSEQ multiplex PCR; in TCRdb, only in-frame clones are kept and a portion is missing. This table holds 31,000 or so clones, around 90% found once. The clonotype originates from a human donor with narcolepsy. The rearrangement links TRBV10-3 to TRBJ2-5; possible D gene TRBD2, 6 bases. The sequencing input was CD45RA- memory CD4+ T cells from PBMCs. CDR3 nucleotides: TGTGCCATCAGTACTAGCTATGAGACCCAGTACTTC. Translating gives CAISTSYETQYF.